This T cell receptor (beta chain) was identified in a study of T-cell memory formation after mild COVID-19 (TCRdb year 2021). Study-wide context: Most TCR sequence clusters were specific to one of the two donors. T-cell clones expanding and contracting after mild COVID-19 in two donors were tracked by longitudinal TCRalpha and TCRbeta repertoire sequencing. Two young, previously healthy adult volunteers made up the cohort, one male and one female.

This clonotype was picked up a small number of times. The antigen it binds to is not known. The input lacks base qualities; no much larger clone sits a single base away. Ficoll-Paque density gradient centrifugation was the method used to isolate PBMCs. Instrument used: Illumina NovaSeq 6000. Using 5'RACE with constant-segment primers, TCRalpha and TCRbeta cDNA libraries were constructed, with sample barcodes and unique molecular identifiers added in the process. RNA was extracted from every sample with Trizol reagent. The libraries were amplified in two PCR steps, and the second step added a second sample barcode and Illumina TruSeq adapters. Sequencing of libraries was performed on an Illumina NovaSeq with 2 x 150 bp paired-end reads. As for how the authors treated the data: Reads were demultiplexed and collapsed into UMI-guided consensus sequences with migec v1.2.7. Using mixcr v2.1.11, UMI consensuses were aligned to TRA and TRB V and J templates and then assembled into clonotypes. Expanded or contracted clonotypes were those called significant by both edgeR and NoisET, with noise models trained on biological replicates. For edgeR calls, a false discovery rate-adjusted p below 0.01 and a log2 fold-change threshold of 1 were applied. PCA with hierarchical clustering of max-normalized trajectories of the 1000 most abundant clonotypes was used as exploratory dynamics analysis. Each responding clone was given a CD4 or CD8 phenotype based on the CD4+ and CD8+ repertoires, which had been sequenced separately. The public sequencing data were trimmed at Q25 with fastp and processed into clonotypes with MiXCR by TCRdb, which kept only in-frame beta chains. Entries that share a CDR3 protein sequence are merged under the most common genes and DNA. What appears here as the V and J calls and clone size reflects TCRdb's work, not the paper's. The sample yields roughly 200,000 distinct CDR3 sequences; about 22% were counted once. The top ten clones comprise 23% of the sample.

From the cysteine through the phenylalanine, the CDR3 covers 15 amino acids. Kept here is only the CDR3 DNA, which spans 45 bases and is read in frame from base 1. According to the germline V gene (reference sequence), CDR1 reads SEHNR and CDR2 reads FQNEAQ. At the junction V is shortened by 2 bases and J by 3 bases, with 14 bases in between. Paper-wide results and their limitations: Some responding clones were detected in pre-infection memory, suggesting pre-existing cross-reactive memory T cells joined the SARS-CoV-2 response. Whether the second-wave clones peaking on day 37 were SARS-CoV-2 specific was not confirmed. The study covered only a couple of mild cases, and larger cohorts including severe cases with pre-infection samples were considered necessary. Clones that contracted from day 15 to 85 showed balanced CD4/CD8 phenotypes, whereas a second wave of clones that expanded from day 15 to 37 leaned towards CD4+. Contracting CD4+ clones appeared mostly in the CM and EM memory subsets, whereas CD8+ clones were enriched in EMRA.

The receptor was isolated from an adult woman who had mild COVID-19 (a few samples of this study predate the infection). The sample titles of this study are shuffled in the database, so cell type and time point are left out; the donor was told from shared clones. The sample taken for sequencing was PBMCs or a T cell subset sorted from them (not recorded which). The rearranged segments are TRBV7-9 and TRBJ2-7; no confident D gene assignment can be made. CDR3 protein: CASSLNVLAGYEQYF. The DNA sequence is as follows: TGTGCCAGCAGCTTAAATGTCCTGGCCGGCTACGAGCAGTACTTC. Supplemented by the reference TRBV7-9 and TRBJ2-7 proteins around the CDR3, the complete variable domain is DTGVSQNPRHKITKRGQNVTFRCDPISEHNRLYWYRQTLGQGPEFLTYFQNEAQLEKSRLLSDRFSAERPKGSFSTLEIQRTEQGDSAMYLCASSLNVLAGYEQYFGPGTRLTVT.